This paragraph reports one T cell receptor (beta chain). Its target is not known. This sample stems from a study of siplizumab effects on memory and regulatory T cells. General observations from the study: Left unconfirmed was the suppressive function of proliferating Tregs from siplizumab cultures. Greater diversity than memory cells seemed evident in naive T cells, which also appeared to be major alloresponse contributors. Mapping to unstimulated subsets was achieved for only a minor fraction of alloreactive clones.

Trimming removed 2 bases from V and 2 bases from J, with 12 bases in between. The CDR3 loop spans 15 amino acids. Germline-derived CDR1 and CDR2 are KGHSH and LQKENI. For every sample, about 10^5 TCR templates were assayed. Generated by immunoSEQ multiplex PCR, the TCRdb table keeps only in-frame clones and is missing some. This sample has about 100,000 clones, with roughly 93% found just once. V and J are TRBV18 and TRBJ2-5; D possibly corresponds to TRBD2 (5 bases). This TCR was recovered from a human donor in good health. Source material: non-Treg CD4+ T cells sorted from blood. The DNA of the CDR3 is TGTGCCAGCTCACCAAATGGTATAGCGCAAGAGACCCAGTACTTC. It yields the protein CASSPNGIAQETQYF. Filled out from reference TRBV18 and TRBJ2-5, the complete variable domain reads NAGVMQNPRHLVRRRGQEARLRCSPMKGHSHVYWYRQLPEEGLKFMVYLQKENIIDESGMPKERFSAEFPKEGPSILRIQQVVRGDSAAYFCASSPNGIAQETQYFGPGTRLLVL.